This T cell receptor (beta chain) came from a study of T cell changes during pregnancy in multiple sclerosis. Profiling relied on immunoSEQ multiplex PCR, and the TCRdb table lists in-frame clones only, not all of them. The table includes about 49,000 clones, 85% to 95% detected once. Trimming took 0 bases from V and 0 from J; bases not matched to a gene: 4. The germline V gene encodes CDR1 SGHVS and CDR2 FNYEAQ. The CDR3 extends over 17 amino acids. J is TRBJ2-3 and V is TRBV7-6; 9 nucleotides match TRBD2. Sequencing used CD8+ T cells from peripheral blood mononuclear cells, obtained before pregnancy. The receptor was derived from a female donor with multiple sclerosis, enrolled in a pregnancy study. CDR3 DNA: TGTGCCAGCAGCTTAGCTCTAGCGGGACACAGCACAGATACGCAGTATTTT. This sequence encodes CASSLALAGHSTDTQYF.